This is a list of T cell receptor beta chains from one sample in a study of T cell repertoires in cytomegalovirus infection. TCRdb independently ran MiXCR on the reads; one entry per CDR3 protein. The sample lists over 250,000 distinct CDR3 sequences, about a quarter occurring once. Specimen: PBMCs. Every receptor here comes from a human donor in good health (CMV status not recorded). Some clones in this sample may be carry-over from other donors' samples. The CDR3 runs from the conserved cysteine through the conserved F or W. D genes are given only for firm matches. Clone size is given for some rows only: seen once, a few or many times, or a class if the clone is expanded.

v_gene: TRBV27
j_gene: TRBJ2-1
abundance: NA
d_gene: NA
CDR3aa: CASSLFRGVLDEQFF
CDR3nt: TGTGCCAGCAGTTTATTTCGTGGAGTTCTCGATGAGCAGTTCTTC

v_gene: TRBV7-8
j_gene: TRBJ2-1
abundance: many
d_gene: TRBD2
CDR3aa: CASSLVPGLAGAPPEEQFF
CDR3nt: TGTGCCAGCAGCTTAGTTCCGGGACTAGCGGGAGCCCCCCCGGAGGAGCAGTTCTTC

v_gene: TRBV6-2/TRBV6-3
j_gene: TRBJ2-5
abundance: NA
d_gene: NA
CDR3aa: CASTPDSLTQYF
CDR3nt: TGTGCCAGCACCCCGGATTCGTTGACCCAGTACTTC

v_gene: TRBV24-1
j_gene: TRBJ2-5
abundance: NA
d_gene: NA
CDR3aa: CATSDSGQFQETQYF
CDR3nt: TGTGCCACCAGTGATTCGGGACAATTCCAAGAGACCCAGTACTTC

v_gene: TRBV6-1
j_gene: TRBJ2-2
abundance: few
d_gene: NA
CDR3aa: CASSEAPGVITGELFF
CDR3nt: TGTGCCAGCAGTGAAGCGCCCGGGGTCATCACCGGGGAGCTGTTTTTT

v_gene: TRBV10-3
j_gene: TRBJ1-1
abundance: NA
d_gene: NA
CDR3aa: CAISDVAEAFF
CDR3nt: TGTGCCATCAGTGATGTGGCTGAAGCTTTCTTT

v_gene: TRBV28
j_gene: TRBJ1-6
abundance: few
d_gene: TRBD1
CDR3aa: CASSRQGASPLHF
CDR3nt: TGTGCCAGCAGTCGACAGGGGGCTTCACCCCTCCACTTT

v_gene: TRBV20-1
j_gene: TRBJ2-7
abundance: NA
d_gene: TRBD2
CDR3aa: CSAARTSGPSSYEQYF
CDR3nt: TGCAGTGCCGCGCGGACTAGCGGGCCTTCCTCCTACGAGCAGTACTTC

v_gene: TRBV7-3
j_gene: TRBJ2-1
abundance: many
d_gene: NA
CDR3aa: CASSPEGGAYNEQFF
CDR3nt: TGTGCCAGCAGCCCCGAGGGGGGGGCCTACAATGAGCAGTTCTTC

v_gene: TRBV7-3
j_gene: TRBJ1-1
abundance: few
d_gene: NA
CDR3aa: CASSLYQATEAFF
CDR3nt: TGTGCCAGCAGCTTATACCAGGCAACTGAAGCTTTCTTT

v_gene: TRBV6-2/TRBV6-3
j_gene: TRBJ2-1
abundance: NA
d_gene: NA
CDR3aa: CASRPHISGNEQFF
CDR3nt: TGTGCCAGCAGACCTCACATATCTGGCAATGAGCAGTTCTTC

v_gene: TRBV6-2/TRBV6-3
j_gene: TRBJ2-7
abundance: once
d_gene: NA
CDR3aa: CASSYGVFEQYF
CDR3nt: TGTGCCAGCAGTTATGGAGTCTTCGAGCAGTACTTC

v_gene: TRBV6-6
j_gene: TRBJ1-1
abundance: many
d_gene: NA
CDR3aa: CASSYSTPRAEAFF
CDR3nt: TGTGCCAGCAGTTACTCGACCCCGAGGGCTGAAGCTTTCTTT

v_gene: TRBV7-2
j_gene: TRBJ2-3
abundance: many
d_gene: NA
CDR3aa: CASSLGRASDTQYF
CDR3nt: TGTGCCAGCAGCTTAGGGAGGGCGTCGGATACGCAGTATTTT

v_gene: TRBV7-9
j_gene: TRBJ1-2
abundance: NA
d_gene: TRBD1
CDR3aa: CASSLAAGGASGYTF
CDR3nt: TGTGCCAGCAGCTTAGCGGCAGGGGGCGCGTCTGGCTACACCTTC